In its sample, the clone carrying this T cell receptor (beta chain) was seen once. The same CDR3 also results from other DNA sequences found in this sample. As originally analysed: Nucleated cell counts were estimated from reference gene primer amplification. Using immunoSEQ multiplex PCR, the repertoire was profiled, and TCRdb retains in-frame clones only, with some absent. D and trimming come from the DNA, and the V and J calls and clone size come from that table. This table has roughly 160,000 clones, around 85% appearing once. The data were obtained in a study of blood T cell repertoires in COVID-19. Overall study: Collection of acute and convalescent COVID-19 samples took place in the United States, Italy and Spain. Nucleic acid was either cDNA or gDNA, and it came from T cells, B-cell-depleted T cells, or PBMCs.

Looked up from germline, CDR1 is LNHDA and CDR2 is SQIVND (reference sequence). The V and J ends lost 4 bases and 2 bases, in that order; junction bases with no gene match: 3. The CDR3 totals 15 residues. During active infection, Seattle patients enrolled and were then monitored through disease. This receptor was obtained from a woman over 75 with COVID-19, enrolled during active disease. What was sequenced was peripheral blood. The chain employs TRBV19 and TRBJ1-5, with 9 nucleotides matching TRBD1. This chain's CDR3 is CASSTRDRGNQPQHF. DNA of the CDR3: TGTGCCAGTAGTACCCGGGACAGGGGCAATCAGCCCCAGCATTTT. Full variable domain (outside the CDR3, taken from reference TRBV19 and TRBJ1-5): DGGITQSPKYLFRKEGQNVTLSCEQNLNHDAMYWYRQDPGQGLRLIYYSQIVNDFQKGDIAEGYSVSREKKESFPLTVTSAQKNPTAFYLCASSTRDRGNQPQHFGDGTRLSIL.